The clone carrying this T cell receptor beta chain was counted once. The target antigen is unknown. Treatment meaning: 15 to 20 received Ad26.COV2.S at low or high dose, single or two shots; several received placebo; per-sample allocation not given. Collection of the samples took place on day 63 after the first injection of vaccine or placebo. Immunization relied on an Ad26 vector, which expressed Wuhan-strain SARS-CoV-2 spike. The data were produced by immunoSEQ multiplex PCR, yet TCRdb's version contains in-frame clones alone and is incomplete. Here the sample spans more than 300,000 clones, approximately 86% being singletons. This sample is part of a study of Ad26.COV2.S vaccination and SARS-CoV-2 variants. Study-wide background: Within the COV1001 Ad26.COV2.S trial arm, the donor was enrolled. The study gave Ad26.COV2.S intramuscularly, once or twice 56 days apart.

Study-level findings and limits: Similar non-spike TCR breadth was observed in recipients of vaccine and of placebo.

V lost 3 bases, J lost 0 bases, and 9 bases lay in between. The CDR3 consists of 15 residues. Germline V gene data show CDR1 as MDHEN and CDR2 as SYDVKM. This receptor was taken from a person between 18 and 60 years old who received the Ad26.COV2.S COVID-19 vaccine or a placebo. The specimen comprised peripheral blood, sampled in a trial of Ad26.COV2.S vaccine versus placebo. The rearrangement joins TRBV28 to TRBJ1-5; no definite D call. The CDR3 DNA reads TGTGCCAGCAGTTTCGGCACCAGTAGCAATCAGCCCCAGCATTTT. It translates to CASSFGTSSNQPQHF. Supplemented by reference TRBV28 and TRBJ1-5, the full variable domain reads DVKVTQSSRYLVKRTGEKVFLECVQDMDHENMFWYRQDPGLGLRLIYFSYDVKMKEKGDIPEGYSVSREKKERFSLILESASTNQTSMYLCASSFGTSSNQPQHFGDGTRLSIL.